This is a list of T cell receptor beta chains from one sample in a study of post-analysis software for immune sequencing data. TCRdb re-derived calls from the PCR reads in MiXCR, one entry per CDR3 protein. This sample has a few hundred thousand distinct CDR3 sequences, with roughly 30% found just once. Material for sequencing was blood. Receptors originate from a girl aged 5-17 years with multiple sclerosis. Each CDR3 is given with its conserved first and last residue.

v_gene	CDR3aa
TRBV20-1	CSAQSRGYGYTF
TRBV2	CASGIHQETQYF
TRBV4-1	CASSQGHPWTDSTDTQYF
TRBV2	CASRSQGASGEKLFF
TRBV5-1	CASSLVYPGTGYGYTF
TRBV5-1	CASSLPSGAGANVLTF
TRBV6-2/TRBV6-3	CAAERTGLHHEQYF
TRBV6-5	CASRLAGGHEQFF
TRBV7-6	CASSLSTGPGANVLTF
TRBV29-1	CSVDGLAGSSYEQYF
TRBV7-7	CASSGQGDTQYF
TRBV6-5	CASSYTRQGRPLGETQYF
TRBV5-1	CASSTRTGESGEQYF
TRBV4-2	CASSLSRLAEETQYF
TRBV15	CATSRDTRGDYGYTF
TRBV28	CASIGLALDRYQETQYF